Listed here are 20 T cell receptor beta chains from one sample, sequenced in a study of cytomegalovirus exposure and HLA in healthy donors. Only in-frame clones appear in the TCRdb table, and some are missing; sequencing was by immunoSEQ multiplex PCR. The sample includes about 88,000 clones, roughly 96% of them seen just once. The specimen sequenced was PBMCs. All receptors derive from a man between 18 and 35 years old in good health and CMV-seronegative.

This rearrangement joins TRBV4-3 to TRBJ2-6, with a tentative D call TRBD1 (6 bases). This CDR3 contains 16 residues. Trimming took off 3 bases at V and 1 base at J, with 10 bases between the two ends. CDR1 and CDR2 (germline): LGHNA, YSLEER. In DNA, the CDR3 is TGCGCCAGCAGCCAGGAACAGGGATCTGGGGCCAACGTCCTGACTTTC. It translates to CASSQEQGSGANVLTF.

The V and J genes are TRBV5-1 and TRBJ1-2, with D hard to call. V was shortened by 4 bases and J by 1 base, with 14 bases between the two germline ends. The germline V gene encodes CDR1 SGHRS and CDR2 YFSETQ. The CDR3 length is 15 residues. The CDR3 DNA reads TGCGCCAGCAGCCGCGAGGGAGAGGTTAACTATGGCTACACCTTC. Amino acid sequence: CASSREGEVNYGYTF. Looking up the rest from reference TRBV5-1 and TRBJ1-2 gives the full variable domain: KAGVTQTPRYLIKTRGQQVTLSCSPISGHRSVSWYQQTPGQGLQFLFEYFSETQRNKGNFPGRFSGRQFSNSRSEMNVSTLELGDSALYLCASSREGEVNYGYTFGSGTRLTVV.

The chain recombines TRBV10-1 with TRBJ2-3, with a possible D match to TRBD1 (5 bases). Trimming pared 8 bases from V and 4 bases from J, leaving 13 bases between. The V gene's germline CDR1 is WNHNN and CDR2 SYGVQD (reference sequence). There are 13 residues in the CDR3. The CDR3 sequence is CASGHNRADTQYF. The CDR3 DNA is TGCGCCAGCGGACATAATCGGGCAGATACGCAGTATTTT.

The rearrangement joins TRBV6-5 to TRBJ2-7, with D possibly matching TRBD2 (6 bases). CDR1 is MNHEY and CDR2 is SVGAGI in the germline V gene. This CDR3 contains 14 residues. Trimming took off 2 bases at V and 2 bases at J, with 10 bases between the two ends. The CDR3 spells CASSYGGTAYEQYF. The CDR3 DNA is TGTGCCAGCAGTTACGGCGGGACCGCCTACGAGCAGTACTTC.

The chain recombines TRBV5-8 with TRBJ2-3; 9 nucleotides align to TRBD2. The CDR3 runs 18 residues. The V gene end was trimmed by 5 bases and the J gene end by 1 base; junction bases not matched to a gene: 14. CDR1 and CDR2 from the germline V gene are SGHTS and YDEGEE. This CDR3 is CASSPPRLAGGGTDTQYF. The DNA for the CDR3 is TGTGCCAGCAGTCCCCCCCGGTTGGCGGGAGGGGGCACAGATACGCAGTATTTT. The full variable domain, with the rest looked up from reference TRBV5-8 and TRBJ2-3, is EAGVTQSPTHLIKTRGQQATLRCSPISGHTSVYWYQQALGLGLQFLLWYDEGEERNRGNFPPRFSGRQFPNYSSELNVNALELEDSALYLCASSPPRLAGGGTDTQYFGPGTRLTVL.

The rearrangement uses TRBV4-1 and TRBJ2-1; D perhaps matches TRBD2 (5 bases). Germline V CDR1 and CDR2: MGHRA, YSYEKL. This CDR3 spans 14 amino acids. Trimming left V 3 bases short and J 9 bases short, with 15 bases between. The CDR3 reads CASSHRENAGEQFF. The CDR3 DNA reads TGCGCCAGCAGCCACCGCGAGAACGCGGGTGAGCAGTTCTTC.

J is TRBJ2-2 and V is TRBV10-3; unclear D gene. This CDR3 has 14 residues. Trimming took off 0 bases at V and 8 bases at J, with 10 bases between the two ends. CDR1 ENHRY and CDR2 SYGVKD come from the germline V gene. CDR3 nucleotide sequence: TGTGCCATCAGTGAGTCGAAATGGCGGGGGGAGCTGTTTTTT. Translated, it gives CAISESKWRGELFF.

This clone has a single count. The chain links TRBV19 to TRBJ1-5; 8 bases line up with TRBD1. From germline, CDR1 is LNHDA and CDR2 SQIVND (reference sequence). V shed 4 bases and J 0 bases; nucleotides not matched to a gene: 8. This CDR3 has 17 residues. CDR3 sequence (DNA): TGTGCCAGTAGTACCCCGACAGGGGTTTATAGCAATCAGCCCCAGCATTTT. Its translation is CASSTPTGVYSNQPQHF.

Only one count was recorded for this clone. The rearrangement uses TRBV11-2 and TRBJ2-7; possibly TRBD1 for D (6 bases). Trimming cost V 1 base and J 6 bases, with 10 bases left between them. This CDR3 has 13 amino acids. The germline gives CDR1 SGHAT, CDR2 FQNNGV. The CDR3 loop reads CASSLAGAGEQYV. CDR3 bases: TGTGCCAGCAGCTTAGCAGGGGCTGGCGAGCAGTACGTC.

As DNA, the CDR3 is TGTGCCAGTATAGGTTTAGCGTCAGATGAGCAGTTCTTC. This translates into CASIGLASDEQFF. This chain connects TRBV19 to TRBJ2-1; D is perhaps TRBD2 (5 bases). The CDR3 spans 13 residues. Germline V gene lookup returns CDR1 LNHDA and CDR2 SQIVND (reference sequence). V was trimmed by 7 bases and J by 8 bases, leaving 15 bases between them. The variable domain in full, completed from reference TRBV19 and TRBJ2-1, reads DGGITQSPKYLFRKEGQNVTLSCEQNLNHDAMYWYRQDPGQGLRLIYYSQIVNDFQKGDIAEGYSVSREKKESFPLTVTSAQKNPTAFYLCASIGLASDEQFFGPGTRLTVL.

The chain uses TRBV18 and TRBJ2-3, with 7 nucleotides matching TRBD1. The CDR3 loop spans 16 amino acids. Germline CDR1 and CDR2: KGHSH and LQKENI. Trimming removed 2 bases from V and 1 base from J; junction bases left unmatched: 6. CDR3: CASSPAGDRGTDTQYF. DNA for the CDR3: TGTGCCAGCTCACCAGCGGGTGACAGGGGCACAGATACGCAGTATTTT.

V gene TRBV2 combines with J gene TRBJ1-5, with 8 bases that match TRBD1. With V trimmed by 6 bases and J by 4 bases, 8 bases remained unmatched. Germline V gene lookup returns CDR1 SNHLY and CDR2 FYNNEI. This CDR3 is 15 amino acids long. CDR3 bases: TGTGCCAGCAGCGCGTCAGGGGGCCTGAATCAGCCCCAGCATTTT. Translated, it gives CASSASGGLNQPQHF.

The chain uses TRBV5-1 and TRBJ2-5; a possible D gene is TRBD1 (5 bases). Trimming removed 0 bases at V and 5 bases at J, with 11 bases between. Germline V lookup: CDR1 SGHRS, CDR2 YFSETQ. The CDR3 runs 14 residues. CDR3 region: CASSLVGDQETQYF. CDR3 bases: TGCGCCAGCAGCTTGGTAGGGGATCAGGAGACCCAGTACTTC.

V and J are TRBV7-6 and TRBJ1-2; TRBD1 matches 9 bases. This CDR3 is built from 18 residues. J lost 6 bases, V lost 5 bases, and 19 bases had no gene match. Germline V gene sequence: CDR1 SGHVS, CDR2 FNYEAQ. CDR3 DNA: TGTGCCAGCAGCCACAGGGGGCTAGCCCCATTGGGAGGGGATGGCTACACCTTC. It is translated as CASSHRGLAPLGGDGYTF.

The V gene is TRBV4-1, the J gene TRBJ1-1; 8 bases are shared with TRBD1. Losses at the gene ends were 10 bases for V and 3 bases for J; bases not matched to a gene: 13. Germline loops: CDR1 MGHRA, CDR2 YSYEKL. The CDR3 is made up of 15 amino acids. Here the CDR3 DNA reads TGCGCCACCAGAGGGGCGGGACAGGCGGACACTGAAGCTTTCTTT. Amino acids: CATRGAGQADTEAFF.

This chain connects TRBV27 to TRBJ2-5, with D possibly TRBD1 on 6 matching bases. The CDR3 totals 16 residues. The V gene lost 7 bases and the J gene lost 5 bases, with 23 bases spanning the gap. Germline V CDR1 and CDR2: MNHEY, SMNVEV (reference sequence). The DNA of the CDR3 is TGTGCCAGCACCTGGACGAGGGGGATGGGGGTGGAGACCCAGTACTTC. It is translated as CASTWTRGMGVETQYF.

The chain employs TRBV18 and TRBJ2-6, with D hard to call. Trimming took off 0 bases at V and 4 bases at J, with 13 bases between the two ends. Germline V lookup: CDR1 KGHSH, CDR2 LQKENI. This CDR3 has 17 amino acids. CDR3 residues: CASSPPHSPAGANVLTF. CDR3 DNA: TGTGCCAGCTCACCACCTCACAGCCCTGCGGGGGCCAACGTCCTGACTTTC. Together with reference TRBV18 and TRBJ2-6, the CDR3 gives the full variable domain: NAGVMQNPRHLVRRRGQEARLRCSPMKGHSHVYWYRQLPEEGLKFMVYLQKENIIDESGMPKERFSAEFPKEGPSILRIQQVVRGDSAAYFCASSPPHSPAGANVLTFGAGSRLTVL.

This clone appeared a single time. The V call is TRBV4-1, the J call TRBJ2-5; maybe TRBD1 (6 bases). V was clipped by 2 bases and J by 4 bases, with 17 bases between them. The CDR3 loop spans 16 amino acids. CDR1 and CDR2 from the germline V gene are MGHRA and YSYEKL. CDR3 bases: TGCGCCAGCAGCCAATCAATACAGGGTACGCGAGAGACCCAGTACTTC. Translation: CASSQSIQGTRETQYF.

The chain couples TRBV5-4 to TRBJ1-3, with TRBD1 identical over 8 bases. This CDR3 has 17 residues. Losses at the gene ends were 5 bases for V and 0 bases for J; bases not matched to a gene: 10. Germline V lookup: CDR1 SGHNT, CDR2 YYREEE (reference sequence). CDR3 coding DNA: TGTGCCAGCAGTCCAACAGGGGGTCCCCTCTCTGGAAACACCATATATTTT. Translation: CASSPTGGPLSGNTIYF.

The V and J genes are TRBV2 and TRBJ2-1; 9 positions agree with TRBD2. After removal of 11 bases from V and 4 bases from J, the junction contained 6 bases not matched to a gene. Germline V gene lookup returns CDR1 SNHLY and CDR2 FYNNEI. This CDR3 contains 13 residues. CDR3 amino acids: CADASGVYNEQFF. The CDR3 DNA reads TGTGCCGACGCTAGCGGGGTTTACAATGAGCAGTTCTTC. The full variable domain, in which reference TRBV2 and TRBJ2-1 provide the parts outside the CDR3, is EPEVTQTPSHQVTQMGQEVILRCVPISNHLYFYWYRQILGQKVEFLVSFYNNEISEKSEIFDDQFSVERPDGSNFTLKIRSTKLEDSAMYFCADASGVYNEQFFGPGTRLTVL.